The next 15 T cell receptor beta chains were all read from a single sample in a study of high-grade serous ovarian cancer treatment subgroups. The table came from immunoSEQ multiplex PCR; TCRdb's copy has only in-frame clones and leaves some out. Of about 40,000 clones detected, around three quarters appear once; the ten largest clones hold approximately 3.1%. Tumor samples were obtained before definitive surgery or chemotherapy. The material sequenced was tumor tissue. Receptor source: a human donor with high-grade serous ovarian cancer.

The table lists this clone with a count of one. This sequence joins TRBV10-3 and TRBJ2-1; 8 bases line up with TRBD1. The germline gives CDR1 ENHRY, CDR2 SYGVKD. After removal of 10 bases from V and 7 bases from J, the junction contained 9 bases not matched to a gene. The CDR3 runs 13 residues. The CDR3 DNA sequence: TGTGCCACCTCTACCGGGGACAGGAATGAGCAGTTCTTC. It is translated as CATSTGDRNEQFF.

The rearrangement links TRBV4-1 to TRBJ2-7, with a weak D call TRBD1 (5 bases). V lost 4 bases, J lost 3 bases, and 10 bases lay in between. The CDR3 extends over 13 amino acids. Germline CDR1 and CDR2: MGHRA and YSYEKL. The CDR3 DNA is TGCGCCAGCAGCCTCCGGACAAACTACGAGCAGTACTTC. It yields the protein CASSLRTNYEQYF.

V and J are TRBV29-1 and TRBJ1-2, with D possibly TRBD1 on 6 matching bases. V was cut by 5 bases and J by 8 bases, with 12 bases left in between. CDR3 length: 11 residues. The germline CDR1 and CDR2 sequences are SQVTM and ANQGSEA. The CDR3 is CSVTGSGGYTF. CDR3 coding DNA: TGCAGCGTTACAGGGTCGGGAGGCTACACCTTC.

This clone was detected once. The chain carries TRBV29-1 and TRBJ2-7; weak D call: TRBD1 (6 bases). The CDR3 loop spans 13 amino acids. CDR1 and CDR2 from the germline V gene are SQVTM and ANQGSEA. V lost 4 bases and J lost 4, with 14 bases in between. Written as DNA, the CDR3 is TGCAGCGTTGCTTGGCAAGGGGGATACGAGCAGTACTTC. This gives the protein CSVAWQGGYEQYF.

The chain carries TRBV29-1 and TRBJ2-2; D is ambiguous. V lost 3 bases and J 6 bases, leaving 11 bases between the germline ends. Per germline, CDR1 SQVTM and CDR2 ANQGSEA. The CDR3 is 13 amino acids. This CDR3 is CSVDSAASGELFF. The CDR3 bases are TGCAGCGTTGACTCGGCAGCCTCCGGGGAGCTGTTTTTT.

The chain combines TRBV7-2 with TRBJ2-2; 13 bases fit TRBD2. The length of the CDR3 is 17 residues. Looked up from germline, CDR1 is SGHTA and CDR2 is FQGNSA. V was pared by 5 bases and J by 6 bases, with 9 bases of the junction left unmatched. The CDR3 DNA reads as TGTGCCAGCAGCGAACGGTCCGGGACTAGCGGGGCCGGGGAGCTGTTTTTT. The encoded protein is CASSERSGTSGAGELFF. The full variable domain, in which reference TRBV7-2 and TRBJ2-2 provide the parts outside the CDR3, is GAGVSQSPSNKVTEKGKDVELRCDPISGHTALYWYRQSLGQGLEFLIYFQGNSAPDKSGLPSDRFSAERTGGSVSTLTIQRTQQEDSAVYLCASSERSGTSGAGELFFGEGSRLTVL.

V gene TRBV19 combines with J gene TRBJ1-2; unclear D gene. V lost 5 bases, J lost 2 bases, and 12 bases lay in between. Germline CDR1 is LNHDA and CDR2 is SQIVND (reference sequence). The CDR3 sequence is 14 residues long. The DNA of the CDR3 is TGTGCCAGTAGTTCGAGGACGGCCAACTATGGCTACACCTTC. It specifies CASSSRTANYGYTF.

The chain is built from TRBV5-3 and TRBJ1-2, with D uncertain. TRBV5-3 is sorted into the ORF group, with uncertain function. The CDR3 contains 14 residues. Deletions cut 4 bases from V and 6 bases from J, with 16 bases between. The CDR3 region is CARSPPVRPHGYTF. CDR3 DNA sequence: TGTGCCAGAAGCCCGCCGGTGCGGCCCCATGGCTACACCTTC.

This chain connects TRBV14 to TRBJ2-1; D unresolved. The V end lost 5 bases, the J end lost 9 bases, and 8 bases lay between the germline ends. Germline CDR1 reads SGHDN; CDR2 reads FVKESK. The CDR3 extends over 11 amino acids. The CDR3 sequence: CASSTHSEQFF. The CDR3 bases are TGTGCCAGCAGCACTCACAGTGAGCAGTTCTTC.

The DNA of the CDR3 is TGTGCCAGCGCCTGGACAGTAGACAATGAGCAGTTCTTC. This codes for CASAWTVDNEQFF. The chain uses TRBV27 and TRBJ2-1, with a weak D call TRBD1 (6 bases). Trimming took 8 bases from V and 5 from J, leaving 13 bases between them. Germline-derived CDR1 and CDR2 are MNHEY and SMNVEV (reference sequence). This CDR3 spans 13 amino acids.

This clone was counted a single time. The chain's CDR3 is CASTGLAGLSSYNEQFF. The DNA for the CDR3 is TGTGCCAGCACCGGACTAGCGGGGCTGAGCTCCTACAATGAGCAGTTCTTC. The chain links TRBV14 to TRBJ2-1; 12 positions agree with TRBD2. V shed 7 bases and J 0 bases; nucleotides not matched to a gene: 7. The germline V gene has CDR1 SGHDN and CDR2 FVKESK. The CDR3 has 17 residues.

The CDR3 sequence: CASSFDRYGNTIYF. CDR3 DNA sequence: TGTGCCAGCAGCTTTGACCGGTATGGAAACACCATATATTTT. The chain carries TRBV11-2 and TRBJ1-3; D ambiguous. The CDR3 is 14 amino acids. Trimming shortened V by 3 bases and J by 3 bases, and 9 bases separated the two germline ends. Germline CDR1 SGHAT, CDR2 FQNNGV.

The chain uses TRBV5-1 and TRBJ2-5; D unresolved. The CDR3 is 11 amino acids. CDR1 and CDR2 (germline): SGHRS, YFSETQ. V dropped 5 bases and J dropped 2 bases, with 4 bases sitting between them. CDR3 sequence reads: CASSEQETQYF. The CDR3, as DNA: TGCGCCAGCAGTGAGCAAGAGACCCAGTACTTC.

This clone showed up just once. This chain joins TRBV11-2 and TRBJ1-1, with D perhaps matching TRBD1 (6 bases). There are 18 residues in the CDR3. Germline-derived CDR1 and CDR2 are SGHAT and FQNNGV. The ends were cut back, 5 bases at V and 1 base at J, with 23 bases in the middle. The CDR3 protein is CASSPGRRGCHWNTEAFF. The DNA for the CDR3 is TGTGCCAGCAGCCCCGGGCGTAGGGGGTGTCACTGGAACACTGAAGCTTTCTTT.

The chain has TRBV15 and TRBJ2-1, with a weak D call TRBD2 (6 bases). CDR1 is LNHNV and CDR2 is YYDKDF in the germline V gene (reference sequence). CDR3 size: 14 residues. V gave up 0 bases and J gave up 5 bases, with 8 bases separating them. The CDR3 reads CATSRDPGDNEQFF. The CDR3 bases are TGTGCCACCAGCAGAGATCCGGGGGACAATGAGCAGTTCTTC.